Listed below are T cell receptor beta chains from one sample, sequenced in a study of a mutant IDH1 vaccine in newly diagnosed glioma. Profiled with immunoSEQ multiplex PCR; TCRdb holds only in-frame clones, not every one. Of tens of thousands of clones in the sample, roughly 80% are singletons; the top ten hold less than 6.5%. The antigens for these receptors are not known. The sequenced sample was PBMCs, obtained from a glioma patient whose treatment included an IDH1 peptide vaccine. The receptor source for this set is a man between 50 and 59 years old with glioma. Each CDR3 is given with its conserved first and last residue. A D gene is named only where the DNA matches it firmly. Part of the rows lack a size; the others show once, few, many or a class for expanded clones.

abundance	d_gene	v_gene	j_gene	CDR3nt	CDR3aa
once	.	TRBV4-1	TRBJ1-5	TGCGCCAGCAGCCAAGATCCGGCTGGGAGTGGGCCCCAGCATTTT	CASSQDPAGSGPQHF
.	.	TRBV6-1	TRBJ1-4	TGTGCCAGCAGTGTTGTTTGGGCTAATGAAAAACTGTTTTTT	CASSVVWANEKLFF
medium-sized	.	TRBV27	TRBJ1-2	TGTGCCAGCAGTTTTGTGGCAGGGGATGGCTACACCTTC	CASSFVAGDGYTF
.	.	TRBV19	TRBJ1-2	TGTGCCAGTAGTATTAAGGTCAACTATGGCTACACCTTC	CASSIKVNYGYTF
few	.	TRBV4-3	TRBJ1-1	TGCGCCAGCAGCCAAGAAAAGGAGACATTGAACACTGAAGCTTTCTTT	CASSQEKETLNTEAFF
once	.	TRBV5-4	TRBJ2-7	TGTGCCAGCAGCTCCCGGACTGCTGGCTCCTACGAGCAGTACTTC	CASSSRTAGSYEQYF
.	TRBD1	TRBV9	TRBJ2-4	TGTGCCAGCAGCGTAGACAGGGGCCTAAACATTCAGTACTTC	CASSVDRGLNIQYF
.	.	TRBV18	TRBJ2-5	TGTGCCAGCTCACCACCTGGCAGCGAAGAGACCCAGTACTTC	CASSPPGSEETQYF
.	.	TRBV30	TRBJ1-3	TGTGCCTGGAGTATCAACTCTGGAAACACCATATATTTT	CAWSINSGNTIYF
.	.	TRBV7-3	TRBJ1-2	TGTGCCAGCAGCGCGCCGGGAGGGTCCTACACCTTC	CASSAPGGSYTF
few	.	TRBV9	TRBJ1-1	TGTGCCAGCAGCGTAGACGGCGTGGGTGGATGGGGAGCTTTCTTT	CASSVDGVGGWGAFF
.	TRBD1	TRBV4-1	TRBJ2-2	TGCGCCAGCAGCCAAGTACGTCAAGGGGGCGCGAACACCGGGGAGCTGTTTTTT	CASSQVRQGGANTGELFF
.	.	TRBV5-6	TRBJ1-1	TGTGCCAGCAGCTTGGTGGCACAGTATGAAGCTTTCTTT	CASSLVAQYEAFF
.	TRBD2	TRBV2	TRBJ2-3	TGTGCCAGCAAAGGACTAGCGGGGTACACTAGCACAGATACGCAGTATTTT	CASKGLAGYTSTDTQYF
few	.	TRBV19	TRBJ1-5	TGTGCCAGTAGTATGGGGTCCGGTCAGCCCCAGCATTTT	CASSMGSGQPQHF
.	.	TRBV5-1	TRBJ2-6	TGCGCCAGCGACGCTGTGGGGGCGGGGCGTTCTGGGGCCAACGTCCTGACTTTC	CASDAVGAGRSGANVLTF
once	.	TRBV18	TRBJ1-1	TGTGCCAGCTCATCCTACAGGGAGGGGACTGAAGCTTTCTTT	CASSSYREGTEAFF
.	.	TRBV30	TRBJ1-1	TGTGCCTGGAGTGTAGATTTGAGACACTCGAACACTGAAGCTTTCTTT	CAWSVDLRHSNTEAFF
.	TRBD2	TRBV9	TRBJ2-3	TGTGCCAGCAGCGTAGACGCGGGGGGTTACACAGATACGCAGTATTTT	CASSVDAGGYTDTQYF
.	.	TRBV6-6	TRBJ1-1	TGTGCCAGCAGTTACTCAGGAGGCACTGAAGCTTTCTTT	CASSYSGGTEAFF
medium-sized	.	TRBV27	TRBJ2-2	TGTGCCAGCAGTTTTGGGAACACCGGGGAGCTGTTTTTT	CASSFGNTGELFF
.	.	TRBV30	TRBJ1-4	TGTGCCTGGAGTGACACCGGAGAAAAACTGTTTTTT	CAWSDTGEKLFF
.	TRBD2	TRBV2	TRBJ2-7	TGTGCCAGCAGCGTCAGCGGGGGGCTTCCCTACGAGCAGTACTTC	CASSVSGGLPYEQYF
few	.	TRBV30	TRBJ1-5	TGTGCCTGGAGTGGAGGACAAAGTTTCAATCAGCCCCAGCATTTT	CAWSGGQSFNQPQHF
.	.	TRBV5-1	TRBJ1-4	TGCGCCAGCAGCTTGGCTCGGGGGGCAGATACTAATGAAAAACTGTTTTTT	CASSLARGADTNEKLFF
few	.	TRBV11-2	TRBJ2-1	TGTGCCAGCAGAAGACAGAGCTACAATGAGCAGTTCTTC	CASRRQSYNEQFF
.	.	TRBV7-2	TRBJ1-4	TGTGCCAGCAGCTTAGAGGCGAGGACATCCCACGAAAAACTGTTTTTT	CASSLEARTSHEKLFF
many	.	TRBV30	TRBJ1-1	TGTGCCTATGAAGGAGGGGGGAACACTGAAGCTTTCTTT	CAYEGGGNTEAFF
.	.	TRBV10-2	TRBJ2-7	TGCGCCAGCAGAAAGGGCGGGGTGATATACGAGCAGTACTTC	CASRKGGVIYEQYF
few	.	TRBV7-3	TRBJ1-1	TGTGCCAGCAGCTCAACAAGGAACACTGAAGCTTTCTTT	CASSSTRNTEAFF
once	.	TRBV7-8	TRBJ1-1	TGTGCCAGCAGCTTAGACACAGGATGGGCCCCGGCTTTCTTT	CASSLDTGWAPAFF
few	TRBD2	TRBV9	TRBJ2-3	TGTGCCAGCAGGGCCGGACTAGCGGGGGGCCCCACAGATACGCAGTATTTT	CASRAGLAGGPTDTQYF
.	.	TRBV19	TRBJ1-3	TGTGCCAGTAGCCTCGGACGGAGCTCTGGAAACACCATATATTTT	CASSLGRSSGNTIYF
.	.	TRBV29-1	TRBJ2-4	TGCAGCTCGCGAGACAAAAACATTCAGTACTTC	CSSRDKNIQYF
.	.	TRBV2	TRBJ2-3	TGTGCCAGCAGCGCCGGGGGTCCCGTGGCAGATACGCAGTATTTT	CASSAGGPVADTQYF
few	.	TRBV28	TRBJ1-5	TGTGCCAGCAGGCGTGGGACCTACAATCAGCCCCAGCATTTT	CASRRGTYNQPQHF
.	.	TRBV21-1	TRBJ2-7	TGTGCCAGCAGCAAGCCGTCGACAGGTCGGGGCTACGAGCAGTACTTC	CASSKPSTGRGYEQYF
once	.	TRBV25-1	TRBJ1-1	TGTGCCAGCAGTGAATCGGGCCCGGGAGGCACTGAAGCTTTCTTT	CASSESGPGGTEAFF
.	.	TRBV28	TRBJ1-4	TGTGCCAGCAGTCCCCGTGGGGCGCCCATAAAGGAACTGTTTTTT	CASSPRGAPIKELFF
many	TRBD1	TRBV28	TRBJ2-7	TGTGCCAGCAGTTCCGGACAGGGACGGACCTACGAGCAGTACTTC	CASSSGQGRTYEQYF
.	TRBD1	TRBV27	TRBJ1-1	TGTGCCAGCAGGGTAACGGGACAGGTCACTGAAGCTTTCTTT	CASRVTGQVTEAFF
few	.	TRBV6-1	TRBJ2-2	TGTGCCAGCAGTGCAGTCATGAACACCGGGGAGCTGTTTTTT	CASSAVMNTGELFF
.	TRBD2	TRBV30	TRBJ2-5	TGTGCCTGGAGTCTAACTGGGACTAGCGGTCAAGAGACCCAGTACTTC	CAWSLTGTSGQETQYF
.	TRBD1	TRBV19	TRBJ1-5	TGTGCCAGTACCACGACAGGGGGGGTCGGCTATAGCAATCAGCCCCAGCATTTT	CASTTTGGVGYSNQPQHF
.	.	TRBV29-1	TRBJ2-2	TGCAGCGTTAAGTCCAGGACTGACGGAGAGCTGTTTTTT	CSVKSRTDGELFF
.	.	TRBV14	TRBJ2-4	TGTGCCAGCAGCCCCGGGACACTCGTAAACATTCAGTACTTC	CASSPGTLVNIQYF
.	TRBD1	TRBV5-1	TRBJ1-2	TGCGCCAGCAGCTCAGCCCGACAGGGTATTAACTATGGCTACACCTTC	CASSSARQGINYGYTF
.	.	TRBV7-2	TRBJ2-7	TGTGCCAGCAGCTTGGCCGGGGGCACCTACGAGCAGTACTTC	CASSLAGGTYEQYF
few	TRBD2	TRBV29-1	TRBJ2-1	TGCAGCGCCCCCCCGCGGGGGGGTGGAGAGCAGTTCTTC	CSAPPRGGGEQFF
.	.	TRBV2	TRBJ1-5	TGTGCCAGCAGGGCGGAGAGATGGCAGCCCCAGCATTTT	CASRAERWQPQHF